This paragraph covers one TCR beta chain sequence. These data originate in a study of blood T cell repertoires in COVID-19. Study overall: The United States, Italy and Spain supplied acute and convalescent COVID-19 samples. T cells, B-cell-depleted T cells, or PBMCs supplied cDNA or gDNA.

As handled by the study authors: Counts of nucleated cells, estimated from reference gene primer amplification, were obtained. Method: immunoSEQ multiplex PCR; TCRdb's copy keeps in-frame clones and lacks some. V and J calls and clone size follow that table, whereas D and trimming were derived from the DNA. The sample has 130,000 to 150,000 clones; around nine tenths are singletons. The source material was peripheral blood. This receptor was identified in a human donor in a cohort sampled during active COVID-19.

The CDR3 sequence is CASSFGTGGNEQFF. DNA for the CDR3: TGTGCCAGCAGCTTTGGGACAGGGGGCAATGAGCAGTTCTTC. The chain joins TRBV7-9 to TRBJ2-1, with TRBD1 matching 11 bases. This CDR3 contains 14 residues. V gave up 3 bases and J gave up 6 bases; unmatched junction bases: 1. The germline gives CDR1 SEHNR, CDR2 FQNEAQ (reference sequence). Filled out from reference TRBV7-9 and TRBJ2-1, the complete variable domain reads DTGVSQNPRHKITKRGQNVTFRCDPISEHNRLYWYRQTLGQGPEFLTYFQNEAQLEKSRLLSDRFSAERPKGSFSTLEIQRTEQGDSAMYLCASSFGTGGNEQFFGPGTRLTVL.